These T cell receptor beta chains were read from a single sample in a study of graft-versus-host responses after intestinal transplantation. Sequencing was performed with immunoSEQ multiplex PCR; in TCRdb, only in-frame clones are kept and a portion is missing. Altogether about 50,000 clones are present, about nine tenths being singletons, with the ten largest covering over 2%. These TCRs' antigens remain unknown. The starting material was unstimulated CD4+ T cells sorted from spleen or lymph node cells, obtained before transplant. Receptor source: a human donor who was the organ donor for an intestinal transplant. The CDR3 runs from the conserved cysteine through the conserved F or W.

TRBJ1-2,TRBV19,CASSITRMGGYTF
TRBJ2-1,TRBV20-1,CSARLANEQFF
TRBJ2-2,TRBV6-1,CASSQGADGELFF
TRBJ2-1,TRBV29-1,CSVDRVGGRGNNEQFF
TRBJ2-7,TRBV27,CASSLSSYEQYF
TRBJ2-1,TRBV28,CASSFYRLDSYNEQFF
TRBJ2-7,TRBV28,CASSLSRGWRLYEQYF
TRBJ2-2,TRBV2,CASSVGGNTGELFF
TRBJ2-1,TRBV28,CASSTLFVVGANEQFF
TRBJ2-1,TRBV9,CASSVSGDRVDNEQFF
TRBJ1-2,TRBV2,CASSGHNYGYTF
TRBJ2-3,TRBV6-5,CASSRRQVTDTQYF
TRBJ2-1,TRBV19,CASSPRFSGTIYNEQFF
TRBJ2-7,TRBV7-9,CASSRDTYEQYF
TRBJ2-7,TRBV28,CASLIWVQGGYEQYF
TRBJ1-5,TRBV19,CASSNRVQVGYGNQPQHF
TRBJ2-2,TRBV4-1,CASSPRTNTGELFF
TRBJ2-5,TRBV6-1,CASSELAGKTYQETQYF
TRBJ2-7,TRBV2,CASSAGPPPSYEQYF
TRBJ2-7,TRBV6-5,CASSSGLLPYEQYF
TRBJ1-1,TRBV6-1,CASSRGREMNTEAFF
TRBJ2-2,TRBV4-1,CASRGPNTGELFF
TRBJ1-5,TRBV9,CASSVETPGLLRQPQHF
TRBJ1-4,TRBV19,CASSRSPGTELFF
TRBJ2-3,TRBV9,CASSVNPYSGRGTDTQYF
TRBJ2-2,TRBV6-5,CASSRDVANTGELFF
TRBJ1-3,TRBV28,CASSHPGTGSGNTIYF
TRBJ2-1,TRBV19,CASNSGQGYNEQFF
TRBJ2-1,TRBV7-2,CASSFARLTYNEQFF
TRBJ2-5,TRBV29-1,CSILRGWQETQYF
TRBJ1-3,TRBV5-1,CASSLDGGGRGPGNTIYF
TRBJ2-4,TRBV28,CASSTSKNIQYF
TRBJ2-7,TRBV5-4,CASSPYAGLSYEQYF
TRBJ1-1,TRBV30,CARSDLGTEAFF
TRBJ2-5,TRBV4-1,CASSLDTLLGETQYF
NA,TRBV6-1,CASSRPAGGQETQYF
TRBJ2-3,TRBV4-1,CASSQDYGRAADTQYF
TRBJ2-2,TRBV5-5,CASSPGPAALRNTGELFF
TRBJ2-3,TRBV7-2,CASSAADTQYF
TRBJ2-5,TRBV7-9,CASSQDRSYQETQYF
TRBJ2-5,TRBV4-2,CASSQDPAGEQETQYF
TRBJ2-1,TRBV27,CASSPPSGVISSSYNEQFF
TRBJ2-7,TRBV21-1,CASSKNRKHYEQYF
TRBJ2-5,TRBV5-1,CASSGLAGETQYF
TRBJ2-7,TRBV6-6,CASSYPAGGNYEQYF
TRBJ2-4,TRBV6-5,CASSYGTGNIQYF